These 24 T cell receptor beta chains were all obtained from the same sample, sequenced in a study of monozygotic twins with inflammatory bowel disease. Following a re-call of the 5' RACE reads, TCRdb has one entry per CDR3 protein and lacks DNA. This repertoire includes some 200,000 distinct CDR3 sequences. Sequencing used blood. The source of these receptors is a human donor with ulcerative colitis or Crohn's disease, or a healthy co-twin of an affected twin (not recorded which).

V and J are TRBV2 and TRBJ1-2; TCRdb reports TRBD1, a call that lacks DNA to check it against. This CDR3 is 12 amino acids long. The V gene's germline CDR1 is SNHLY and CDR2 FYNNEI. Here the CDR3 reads CASRGAGDGYTF.

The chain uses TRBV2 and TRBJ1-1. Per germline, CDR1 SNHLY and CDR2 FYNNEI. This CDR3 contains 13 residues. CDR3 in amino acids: CASSELGLTEAFF.

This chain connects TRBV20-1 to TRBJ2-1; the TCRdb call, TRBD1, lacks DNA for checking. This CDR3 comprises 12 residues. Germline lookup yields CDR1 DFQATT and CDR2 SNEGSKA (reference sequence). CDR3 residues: CSARLQGHEQFF.

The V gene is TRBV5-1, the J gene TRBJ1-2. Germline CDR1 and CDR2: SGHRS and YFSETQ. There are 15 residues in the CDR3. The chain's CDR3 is CASSLYREANYGYTF.

CDR3 protein: CASSFWRGSTDTQYF. The rearrangement uses TRBV12-3 or TRBV12-4 and TRBJ2-3; lacking DNA, the TRBD1 call made by TCRdb goes unchecked. The CDR3 is 15 residues long.

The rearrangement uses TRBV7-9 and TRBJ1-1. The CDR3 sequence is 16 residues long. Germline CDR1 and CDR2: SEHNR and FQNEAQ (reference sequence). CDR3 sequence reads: CASSFPQGRVNTEAFF.

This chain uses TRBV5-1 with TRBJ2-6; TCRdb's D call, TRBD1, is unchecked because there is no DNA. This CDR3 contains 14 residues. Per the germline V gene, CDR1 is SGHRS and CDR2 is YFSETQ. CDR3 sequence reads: CASSPGAGANVLTF.

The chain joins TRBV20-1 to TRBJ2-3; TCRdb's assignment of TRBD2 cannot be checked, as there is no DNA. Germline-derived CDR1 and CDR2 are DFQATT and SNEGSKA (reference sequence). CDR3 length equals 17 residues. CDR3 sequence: CSARDPRGLAGYDTQYF.

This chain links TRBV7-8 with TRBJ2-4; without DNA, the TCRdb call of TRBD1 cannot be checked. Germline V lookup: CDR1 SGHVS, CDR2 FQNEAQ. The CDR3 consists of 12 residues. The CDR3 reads CASSPGADIQYF.

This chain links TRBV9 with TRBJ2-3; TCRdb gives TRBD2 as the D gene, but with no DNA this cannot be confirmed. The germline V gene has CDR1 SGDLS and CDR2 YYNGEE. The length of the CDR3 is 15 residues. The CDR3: CASSTAGGRTDTQYF.

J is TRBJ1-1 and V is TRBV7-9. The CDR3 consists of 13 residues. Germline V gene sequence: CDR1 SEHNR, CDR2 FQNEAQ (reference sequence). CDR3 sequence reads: CASSLVPYTEAFF.

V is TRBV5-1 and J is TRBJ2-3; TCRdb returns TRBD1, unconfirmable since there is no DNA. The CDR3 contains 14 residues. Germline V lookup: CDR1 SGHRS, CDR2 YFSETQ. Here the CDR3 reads CASRGQGVADTQYF.

CDR3 amino acids: CASSQVSAYEQYF. This sequence joins TRBV16 and TRBJ2-7. The CDR3 consists of 13 residues. From germline, CDR1 is KGHSY and CDR2 FQNENV.

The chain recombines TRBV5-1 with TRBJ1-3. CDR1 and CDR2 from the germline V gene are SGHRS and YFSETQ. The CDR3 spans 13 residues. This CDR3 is CASSLAGLSTIYF.

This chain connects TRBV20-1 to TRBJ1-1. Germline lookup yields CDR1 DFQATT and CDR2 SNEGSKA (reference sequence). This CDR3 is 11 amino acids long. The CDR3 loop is CSARKNTEAFF.

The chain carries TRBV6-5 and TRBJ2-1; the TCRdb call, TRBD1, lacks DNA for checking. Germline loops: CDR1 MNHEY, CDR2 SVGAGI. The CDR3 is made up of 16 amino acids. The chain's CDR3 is CASSSTSGGRYNEQFF.

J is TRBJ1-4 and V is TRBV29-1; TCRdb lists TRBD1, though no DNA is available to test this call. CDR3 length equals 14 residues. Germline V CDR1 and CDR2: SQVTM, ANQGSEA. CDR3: CSAKGQGRGEKLFF.

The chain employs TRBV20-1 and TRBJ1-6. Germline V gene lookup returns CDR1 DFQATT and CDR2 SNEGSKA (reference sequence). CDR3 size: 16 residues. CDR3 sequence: CSASRGPPTYNSPLHF.

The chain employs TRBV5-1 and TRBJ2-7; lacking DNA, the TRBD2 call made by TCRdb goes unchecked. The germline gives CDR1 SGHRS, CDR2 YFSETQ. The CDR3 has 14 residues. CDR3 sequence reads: CASSATLGSYEQYF.

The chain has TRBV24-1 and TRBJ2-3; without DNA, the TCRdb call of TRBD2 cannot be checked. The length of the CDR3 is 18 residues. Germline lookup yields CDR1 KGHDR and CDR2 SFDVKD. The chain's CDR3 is CATSDTQRLAACTDTQYF.

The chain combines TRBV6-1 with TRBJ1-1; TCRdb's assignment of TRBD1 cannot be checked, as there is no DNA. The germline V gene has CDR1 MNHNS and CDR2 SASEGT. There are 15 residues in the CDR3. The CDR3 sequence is CASSDTGIGDTEAFF.

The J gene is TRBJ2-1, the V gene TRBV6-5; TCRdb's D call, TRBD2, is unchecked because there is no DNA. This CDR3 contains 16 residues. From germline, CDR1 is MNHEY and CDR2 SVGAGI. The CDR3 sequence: CASSYAGTYVQYEQFF.

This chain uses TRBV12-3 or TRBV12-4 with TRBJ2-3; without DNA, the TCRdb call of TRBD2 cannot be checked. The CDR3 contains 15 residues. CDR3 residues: CASRTRLAGLDTQYF.

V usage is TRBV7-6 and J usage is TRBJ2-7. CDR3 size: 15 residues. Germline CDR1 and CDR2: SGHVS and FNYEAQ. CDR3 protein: CASSLEGRSSYEQYF.